What follows are 14 T cell receptor beta chains derived from one specimen sequenced in a study of cytomegalovirus exposure and HLA in healthy donors. PCR used 60 Vbeta primers and 13 Jbeta primers. Sequencing used immunoSEQ multiplex PCR; TCRdb keeps in-frame clones, though not all of them. The sample contains roughly 120,000 clones, 55% to 75% of which appear only once. The sample comprised PBMCs. The origin of the receptors is a middle-aged woman in good health and CMV-seropositive.

The J gene is TRBJ2-1, the V gene TRBV2; TRBD2 aligns across 13 bases. The V segment lost 6 bases and the J segment 4 bases; nucleotides outside the gene matches: 12. The CDR3 is 18 residues long. Germline assignment: CDR1 SNHLY and CDR2 FYNNEI. Here the CDR3 reads CASRHSGLAGAKYNEQFF. The DNA of the CDR3 is TGTGCCAGCAGACACTCTGGACTAGCGGGGGCAAAGTACAATGAGCAGTTCTTC.

The chain is built from TRBV6-5 and TRBJ1-1; no clear D. CDR1 is MNHEY, CDR2 SVGAGI, per germline. The CDR3 sequence is 13 residues long. The germline V and J ends were trimmed by 7 bases and 4 bases, with 13 bases remaining between them. The CDR3 here is CASTPRIRTEAFF. CDR3 in DNA: TGTGCCAGCACTCCCAGGATACGCACTGAAGCTTTCTTT.

This clone was counted a few times. This chain connects TRBV7-2 to TRBJ2-1; TRBD2 matches 12 bases. With V trimmed by 5 bases and J by 7 bases, 6 bases remained unmatched. There are 15 residues in the CDR3. Germline V gene lookup returns CDR1 SGHTA and CDR2 FQGNSA. CDR3 in amino acids: CASSPSGRVINEQFF. Written as DNA, the CDR3 is TGTGCCAGCAGCCCTAGCGGGAGGGTTATTAATGAGCAGTTCTTC.

The CDR3 spells CASSLDSSSSYNEQFF. Written as DNA, the CDR3 is TGTGCCAGCAGCCTCGACTCCTCGAGCTCCTACAATGAGCAGTTCTTC. V is TRBV7-6 and J is TRBJ2-1; D gene uncertain. Trimming removed 5 bases at V and 0 bases at J, with 14 bases between. Germline CDR1 and CDR2: SGHVS and FNYEAQ. This CDR3 contains 16 residues.

The rearrangement links TRBV2 to TRBJ2-7, with D perhaps TRBD2 (5 bases). Germline V gene lookup returns CDR1 SNHLY and CDR2 FYNNEI. The CDR3 runs to 15 residues. The V and J ends lost 11 bases and 0 bases respectively, with 20 bases between them. The CDR3 is CAAGGGRMSSYEQYF. DNA for the CDR3: TGTGCCGCAGGTGGAGGCAGAATGAGCTCCTACGAGCAGTACTTC.

The chain joins TRBV27 to TRBJ2-7; 10 bases line up with TRBD1. Trimming at V came to 4 bases and at J to 5 bases, leaving 8 bases not matched to a gene. Looked up from germline, CDR1 is MNHEY and CDR2 is SMNVEV (reference sequence). This CDR3 has 15 amino acids. The CDR3 bases are TGTGCCAGCAGTTCAACCTACGGGACAGGGGACGAGCAGTACTTC. It codes for CASSSTYGTGDEQYF.

The chain has TRBV5-1 and TRBJ2-1, with TRBD2 matching over 7 bases. CDR1 SGHRS and CDR2 YFSETQ come from the germline V gene. This CDR3 is built from 16 residues. Trimming at V came to 0 bases and at J to 14 bases, leaving 17 bases not matched to a gene. For the CDR3, the DNA is TGCGCCAGCAGCTTGGAGGTAGGGACTAAAGTCAGCCGGGAGTTCTTC. It specifies CASSLEVGTKVSREFF.

This sequence joins TRBV7-9 and TRBJ2-7; 7 bases are shared with TRBD2. Germline V lookup: CDR1 SEHNR, CDR2 FQNEAQ (reference sequence). V gave up 3 bases and J gave up 7 bases; unmatched junction bases: 18. The CDR3 totals 17 residues. The CDR3 loop is CASSFIPLAALGWEQYF. The CDR3 DNA reads as TGTGCCAGCAGCTTTATTCCGCTAGCGGCCCTTGGATGGGAGCAGTACTTC.

The rearrangement joins TRBV5-6 to TRBJ2-1, with D possibly being TRBD2 (5 bases). Trimming removed 0 bases from V and 9 bases from J, with 7 bases in between. CDR3 length: 12 residues. The germline V gene has CDR1 SGHDT and CDR2 YYEEEE. In DNA, the CDR3 is TGTGCCAGCAGCTTGGCTAGCACTGAGCAGTTCTTC. Its protein product is CASSLASTEQFF.

CDR3 protein: CASSSSAGSGTDTQYF. In nucleotides, the CDR3 is TGCGCCAGCAGCTCCTCCGCGGGCAGCGGAACAGATACGCAGTATTTT. J is TRBJ2-3 and V is TRBV4-1, with a weak D call TRBD2 (5 bases). The germline V and J ends were trimmed by 5 bases and 3 bases, with 18 bases remaining between them. Germline CDR1 and CDR2: MGHRA and YSYEKL. CDR3 length equals 16 residues.

The CDR3 DNA reads TGCGCCAGCAGCTTCATTTCCGGGACAGGGAATACTGAAGCTTTCTTT. Translation gives CASSFISGTGNTEAFF. This chain connects TRBV5-1 to TRBJ1-1, with TRBD1 identical over 9 bases. The CDR3 runs to 16 residues. Germline V gives CDR1 SGHRS, CDR2 YFSETQ. Germline trimming cut 2 bases from V and 5 bases from J; bases unmatched to any gene: 10.

The chain combines TRBV5-3 with TRBJ1-5, with D possibly TRBD1 on 6 matching bases. TRBV5-3 is labeled an ORF, and its function is uncertain. There are 14 residues in the CDR3. Trimming took 2 bases from V and 6 from J, leaving 12 bases between them. CDR3 loop: CARSFPGECQPQHF. The CDR3 nucleotides are TGTGCCAGAAGCTTTCCAGGGGAGTGTCAGCCCCAGCATTTT.

This clone was seen only a few times. This chain uses TRBV28 with TRBJ2-5, with TRBD1 identical over 10 bases. Judging by the DNA end, TRBJ2-7 fits better; the J call may be wrong. The CDR3 spans 15 residues. Germline-derived CDR1 and CDR2 are MDHEN and SYDVKM. For the CDR3, the DNA is TGTGCCAGCAGGCTAGGGACAGGGGCTTCCTACGAGCAGTACTTC. This gives the protein CASRLGTGASYEQYF.

The chain joins TRBV10-2 to TRBJ2-1; D possibly corresponds to TRBD1 (6 bases). Per germline, CDR1 WSHSY and CDR2 SAAADI. Trimming cost V 3 bases and J 7 bases, with 37 bases left between them. The CDR3 totals 22 residues. The CDR3 DNA reads as TGCGCCAGCAGTGACCTTATGATACCCCAGGGGCCTATCCTTCTCTCTGGGAATGAGCAGTTCTTC. Protein product: CASSDLMIPQGPILLSGNEQFF.